Following are 6 T cell receptor beta chains from one sample sequenced in a study of response to subunit inactivated influenza vaccine. In TCRdb, the RT-PCR reads were re-called with MiXCR into one record per CDR3 protein. The sample holds roughly 760,000 distinct CDR3 sequences, less than 25% seen once. Source: PBMCs from blood, taken less than 6 days after vaccination. These receptor sequences come from a man aged 50-59 years who received an inactivated influenza vaccine.

This clonotype has more than one count but fewer than ten. In DNA, the CDR3 is TGCAGTGCTTCCCAGTTCCTCTCGGGAGATACGCAGTATTTT. Translating gives CSASQFLSGDTQYF. The J gene is TRBJ2-3, the V gene TRBV20-1; no definite D call. Germline V gene lookup returns CDR1 DFQATT and CDR2 SNEGSKA (reference sequence). Trimming pared 5 bases from V and 5 bases from J, leaving 17 bases between. This CDR3 is 14 amino acids long.

The sample holds many counts of this clonotype. The chain has TRBV12-3 or TRBV12-4 and TRBJ1-5; tentative D call: TRBD1 (6 bases). The CDR3 sequence is 13 residues long. The V gene lost 6 bases and the J gene lost 7 bases, with 13 bases spanning the gap. CDR3 sequence (DNA): TGTGCCAGCAGAGGGGGGCAGATCCAGCCCCAGCATTTT. It is translated as CASRGGQIQPQHF.

The rearrangement uses TRBV6-1 and TRBJ1-3; 9 bases fit TRBD1. Looked up from germline, CDR1 is MNHNS and CDR2 is SASEGT. There are 15 residues in the CDR3. V was clipped by 6 bases and J by 1 base; unmatched bases: 4. The CDR3 here is CASRGDRASGNTIYF. The CDR3 DNA sequence: TGTGCCAGCAGAGGGGACAGGGCGTCTGGAAACACCATATATTTT.

The chain joins TRBV20-1 to TRBJ1-1; D unclear. The CDR3 spans 11 residues. CDR1 and CDR2 (germline): DFQATT, SNEGSKA (reference sequence). The V end was cut by 6 bases, the J end by 2 bases, with 7 bases between. The DNA of the CDR3 is TGCAGTGCAGCAGCCAACACTGAAGCTTTCTTT. This encodes CSAAANTEAFF.

This sequence joins TRBV3-1 and TRBJ2-2, with TRBD2 matching over 7 bases. The germline gives CDR1 LGHDT, CDR2 YNNKEL (reference sequence). V lost 4 bases and J lost 5; bases outside the gene matches: 7. The CDR3 consists of 15 residues. The CDR3 region is CASSPRWRGTGELFF. CDR3 bases: TGTGCCAGCAGCCCCCGGTGGCGGGGGACCGGGGAGCTGTTTTTT.

This clonotype has a count of ten or more. V usage is TRBV7-2 and J usage is TRBJ2-1; 9 bases map to TRBD1. The CDR3 is 15 amino acids. Germline V CDR1 and CDR2: SGHTA, FQGNSA. V lost 1 base, J lost 4 bases, and 2 bases stayed unmatched. CDR3 DNA sequence: TGTGCCAGCAGCTTAGAACAGGGGGCTTACAATGAGCAGTTCTTC. It codes for CASSLEQGAYNEQFF. The variable domain in full, completed from reference TRBV7-2 and TRBJ2-1, reads GAGVSQSPSNKVTEKGKDVELRCDPISGHTALYWYRQSLGQGLEFLIYFQGNSAPDKSGLPSDRFSAERTGGSVSTLTIQRTQQEDSAVYLCASSLEQGAYNEQFFGPGTRLTVL.